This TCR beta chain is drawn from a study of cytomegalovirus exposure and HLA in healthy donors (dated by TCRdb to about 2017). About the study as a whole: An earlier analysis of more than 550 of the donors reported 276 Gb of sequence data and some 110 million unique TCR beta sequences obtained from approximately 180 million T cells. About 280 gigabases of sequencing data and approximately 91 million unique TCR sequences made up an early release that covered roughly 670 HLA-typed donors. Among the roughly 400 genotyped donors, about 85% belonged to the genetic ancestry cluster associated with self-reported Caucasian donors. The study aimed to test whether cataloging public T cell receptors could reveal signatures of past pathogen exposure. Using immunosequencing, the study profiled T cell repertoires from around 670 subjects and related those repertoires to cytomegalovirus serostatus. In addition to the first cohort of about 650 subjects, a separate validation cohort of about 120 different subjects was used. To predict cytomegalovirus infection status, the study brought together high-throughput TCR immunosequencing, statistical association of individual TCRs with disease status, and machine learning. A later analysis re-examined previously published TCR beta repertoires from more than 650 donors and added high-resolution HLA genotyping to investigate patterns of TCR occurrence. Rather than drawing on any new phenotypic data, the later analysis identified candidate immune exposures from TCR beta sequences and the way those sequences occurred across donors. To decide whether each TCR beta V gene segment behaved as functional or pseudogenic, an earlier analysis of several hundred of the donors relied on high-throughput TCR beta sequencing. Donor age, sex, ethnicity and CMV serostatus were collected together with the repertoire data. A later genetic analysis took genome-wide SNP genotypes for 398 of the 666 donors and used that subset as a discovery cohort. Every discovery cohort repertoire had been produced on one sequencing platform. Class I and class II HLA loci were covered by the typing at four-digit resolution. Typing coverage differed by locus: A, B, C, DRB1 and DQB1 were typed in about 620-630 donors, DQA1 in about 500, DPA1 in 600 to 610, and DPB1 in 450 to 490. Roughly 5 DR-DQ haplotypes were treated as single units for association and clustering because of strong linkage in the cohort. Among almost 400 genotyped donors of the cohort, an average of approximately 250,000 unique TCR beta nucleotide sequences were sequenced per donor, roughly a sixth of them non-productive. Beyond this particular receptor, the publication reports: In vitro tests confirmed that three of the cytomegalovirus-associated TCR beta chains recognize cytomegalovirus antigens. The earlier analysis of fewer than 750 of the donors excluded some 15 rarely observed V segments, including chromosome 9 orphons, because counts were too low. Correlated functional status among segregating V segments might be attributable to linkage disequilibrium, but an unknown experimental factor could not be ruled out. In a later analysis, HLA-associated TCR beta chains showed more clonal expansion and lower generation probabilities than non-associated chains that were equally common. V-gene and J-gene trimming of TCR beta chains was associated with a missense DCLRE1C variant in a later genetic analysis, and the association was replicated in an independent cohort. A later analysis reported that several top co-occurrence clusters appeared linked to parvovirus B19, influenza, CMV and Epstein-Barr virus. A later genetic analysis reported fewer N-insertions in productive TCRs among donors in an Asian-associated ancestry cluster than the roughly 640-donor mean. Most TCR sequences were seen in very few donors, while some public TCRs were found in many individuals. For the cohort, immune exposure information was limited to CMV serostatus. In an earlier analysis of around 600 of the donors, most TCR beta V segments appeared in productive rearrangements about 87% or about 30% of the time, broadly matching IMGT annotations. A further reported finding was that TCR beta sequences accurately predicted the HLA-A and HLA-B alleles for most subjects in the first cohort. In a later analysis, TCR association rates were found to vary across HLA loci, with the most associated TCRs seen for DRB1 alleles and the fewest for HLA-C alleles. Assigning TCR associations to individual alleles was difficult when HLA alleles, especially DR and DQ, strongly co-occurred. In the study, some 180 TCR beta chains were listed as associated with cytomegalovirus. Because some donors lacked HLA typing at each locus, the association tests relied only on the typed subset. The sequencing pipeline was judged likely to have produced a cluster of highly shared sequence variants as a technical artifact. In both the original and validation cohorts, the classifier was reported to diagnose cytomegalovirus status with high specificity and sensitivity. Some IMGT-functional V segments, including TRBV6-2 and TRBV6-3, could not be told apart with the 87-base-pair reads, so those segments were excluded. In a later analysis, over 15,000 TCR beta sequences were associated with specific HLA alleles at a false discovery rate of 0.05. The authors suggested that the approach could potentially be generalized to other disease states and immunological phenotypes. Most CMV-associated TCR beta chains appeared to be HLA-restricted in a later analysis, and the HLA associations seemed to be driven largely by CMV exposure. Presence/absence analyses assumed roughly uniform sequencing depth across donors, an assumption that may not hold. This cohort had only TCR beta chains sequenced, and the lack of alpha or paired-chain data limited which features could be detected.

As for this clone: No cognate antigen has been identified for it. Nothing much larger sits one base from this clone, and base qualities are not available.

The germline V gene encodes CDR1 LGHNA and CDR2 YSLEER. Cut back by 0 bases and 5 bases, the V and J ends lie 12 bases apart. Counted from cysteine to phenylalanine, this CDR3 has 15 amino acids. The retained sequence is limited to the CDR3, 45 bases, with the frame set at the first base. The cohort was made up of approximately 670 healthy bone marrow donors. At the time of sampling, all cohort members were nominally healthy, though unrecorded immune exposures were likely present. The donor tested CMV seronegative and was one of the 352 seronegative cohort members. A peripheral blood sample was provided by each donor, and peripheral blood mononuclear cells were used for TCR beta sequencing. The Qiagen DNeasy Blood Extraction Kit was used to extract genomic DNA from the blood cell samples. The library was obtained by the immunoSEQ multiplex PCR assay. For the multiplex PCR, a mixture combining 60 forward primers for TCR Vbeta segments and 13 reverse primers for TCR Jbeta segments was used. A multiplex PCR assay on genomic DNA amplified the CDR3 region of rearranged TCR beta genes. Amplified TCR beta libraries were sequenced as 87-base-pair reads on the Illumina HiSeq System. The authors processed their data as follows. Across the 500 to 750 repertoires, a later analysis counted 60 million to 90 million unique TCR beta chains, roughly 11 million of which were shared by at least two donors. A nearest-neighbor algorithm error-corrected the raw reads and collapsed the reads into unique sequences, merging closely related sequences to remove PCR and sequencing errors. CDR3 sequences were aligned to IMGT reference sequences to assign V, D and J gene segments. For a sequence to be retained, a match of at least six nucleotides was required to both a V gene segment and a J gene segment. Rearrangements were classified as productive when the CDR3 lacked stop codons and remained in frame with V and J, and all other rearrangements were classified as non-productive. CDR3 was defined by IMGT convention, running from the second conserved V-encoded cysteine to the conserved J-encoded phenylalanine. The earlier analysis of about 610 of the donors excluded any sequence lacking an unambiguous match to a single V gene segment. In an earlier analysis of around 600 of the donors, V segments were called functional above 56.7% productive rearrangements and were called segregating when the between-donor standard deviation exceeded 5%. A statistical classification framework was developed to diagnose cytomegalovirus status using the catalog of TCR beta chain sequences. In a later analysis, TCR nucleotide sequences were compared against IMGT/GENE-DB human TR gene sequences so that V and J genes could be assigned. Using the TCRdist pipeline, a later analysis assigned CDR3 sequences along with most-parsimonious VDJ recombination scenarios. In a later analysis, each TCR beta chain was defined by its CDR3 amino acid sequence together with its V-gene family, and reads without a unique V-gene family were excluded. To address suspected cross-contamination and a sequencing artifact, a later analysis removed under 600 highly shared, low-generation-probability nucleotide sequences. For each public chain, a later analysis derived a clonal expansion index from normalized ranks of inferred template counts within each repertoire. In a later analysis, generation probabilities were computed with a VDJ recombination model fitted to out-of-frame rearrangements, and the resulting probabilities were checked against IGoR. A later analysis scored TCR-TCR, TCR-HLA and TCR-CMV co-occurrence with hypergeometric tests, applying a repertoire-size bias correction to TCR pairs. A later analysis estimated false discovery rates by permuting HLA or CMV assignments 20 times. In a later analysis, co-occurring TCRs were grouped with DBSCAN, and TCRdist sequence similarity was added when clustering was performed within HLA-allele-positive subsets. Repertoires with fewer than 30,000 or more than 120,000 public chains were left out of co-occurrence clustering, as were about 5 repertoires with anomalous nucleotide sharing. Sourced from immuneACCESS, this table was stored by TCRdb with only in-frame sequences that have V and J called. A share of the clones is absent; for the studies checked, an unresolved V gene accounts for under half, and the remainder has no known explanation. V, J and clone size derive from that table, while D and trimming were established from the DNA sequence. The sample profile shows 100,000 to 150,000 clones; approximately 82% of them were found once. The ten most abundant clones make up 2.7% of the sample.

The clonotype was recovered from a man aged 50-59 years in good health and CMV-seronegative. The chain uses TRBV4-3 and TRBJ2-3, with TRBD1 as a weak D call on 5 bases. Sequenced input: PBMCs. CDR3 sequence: CASSQDLGQGDTQYF. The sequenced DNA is TGCGCCAGCAGCCAAGATTTAGGGCAGGGAGATACGCAGTATTTT.